These 24 T cell receptor beta chains were sequenced from one sample in a study of identical twins (dated by TCRdb to 2016 to 2017). The library was prepared using 5' RACE. This sample was sequenced with an Illumina HiSeq 2000. The public reads were run again by TCRdb, first through fastp at Q25 and then through MiXCR, and only productive beta chains were kept. Identical CDR3 proteins give one entry, which carries the most common genes and DNA. The sample table records about 200,000 distinct CDR3 sequences; around 9.6% of these occur just once. The leading ten clones occupy about 5.2% of the sample. The source material was memory (CD45RO+) T cells sorted from blood. Reading the label with the study, this specimen's cell subset or site is: CD45RO+ enriched T cells. The receptor source for this set is a woman between 18 and 30 years old in good health.

This clonotype was detected many times. The chain carries TRBV10-2 and TRBJ2-2, with 8 bases matching TRBD2. CDR3 length: 15 amino acids. V lost 6 bases, J lost 9 bases, and 12 bases stayed unmatched. Germline-derived CDR1 and CDR2 are WSHSY and SAAADI. CDR3: CASREAGTSGRELFF. The CDR3 DNA sequence: TGCGCCAGCAGGGAAGCAGGGACTAGTGGTCGGGAGCTGTTTTTT.

This clonotype has more than one count but fewer than ten. The chain recombines TRBV20-1 with TRBJ2-7, with D possibly being TRBD1 or TRBD2 (6 bases each). The CDR3 is 13 residues long. Germline-derived CDR1 and CDR2 are DFQATT and SNEGSKA (reference sequence). Trimming shortened V by 0 bases and J by 6 bases, and 12 bases separated the two germline ends. CDR3 DNA: TGCAGTGCTAGAGATCTTGGGGGGCGCGAGCAGTACTTC. Translated: CSARDLGGREQYF.

This clonotype has ten or more counts. This rearrangement joins TRBV3-1 to TRBJ2-7, with D unresolved. Germline V gene lookup returns CDR1 LGHDT and CDR2 YNNKEL (reference sequence). The V end lost 0 bases, the J end lost 3 bases, and 3 bases lay between the germline ends. The CDR3 is 12 amino acids. The CDR3 loop reads CASSQDRYEQYF. CDR3 in DNA: TGTGCCAGCAGCCAAGATCGCTACGAGCAGTACTTC.

The V and J genes are TRBV20-1 and TRBJ2-3; TRBD2 aligns across 10 bases. This CDR3 has 14 amino acids. Per the germline V gene, CDR1 is DFQATT and CDR2 is SNEGSKA (reference sequence). Losses at the gene ends were 7 bases for V and 1 base for J; bases not matched to a gene: 5. As DNA, the CDR3 is TGCAGTGGTAGGACTAGCGGACGCACAGATACGCAGTATTTT. This translates into CSGRTSGRTDTQYF.

There are many counts of this clonotype. This chain connects TRBV5-5 to TRBJ1-4; D not certain. The V end was cut by 5 bases, the J end by 5 bases, with 16 bases between. The CDR3 has 15 amino acids. Germline CDR1 reads SGHKS; CDR2 reads YYEKEE (reference sequence). This chain's CDR3 is CASRESGSGNEKLFF. DNA for the CDR3: TGTGCCAGCAGGGAATCCGGGTCCGGGAATGAAAAACTGTTTTTT.

There are a few counts of this clonotype. V gene TRBV20-1 combines with J gene TRBJ2-3; 9 nucleotides agree with TRBD2. CDR1 and CDR2 (germline): DFQATT, SNEGSKA (reference sequence). V was clipped by 3 bases and J by 2 bases; unmatched bases: 9. CDR3 length equals 16 residues. CDR3 DNA: TGCAGTGCTAGGAAAGGACTAGCGCGGCACACAGATACGCAGTATTTT. Protein product: CSARKGLARHTDTQYF.

This clonotype was observed a few times. The chain recombines TRBV20-1 with TRBJ2-1; 10 bases line up with TRBD2. This CDR3 spans 17 amino acids. Germline V gives CDR1 DFQATT, CDR2 SNEGSKA (reference sequence). Trimming took 3 bases from V and 7 from J; bases not matched to a gene: 15. The CDR3 DNA follows: TGCAGTGCTAGCATGGCTAGCGGGAGCTCCCGGAGGAATGAGCAGTTCTTC. Translating gives CSASMASGSSRRNEQFF.

The chain employs TRBV5-6 and TRBJ2-5, with D tentatively TRBD2 (5 bases). In germline, CDR1 is SGHDT, CDR2 YYEEEE. The CDR3 runs to 13 residues. Deletions cut 6 bases from V and 0 bases from J, with 9 bases between. In nucleotides, the CDR3 is TGTGCCAGCACCGGGCGGGACCAAGAGACCCAGTACTTC. Its translation: CASTGRDQETQYF.

This chain uses TRBV7-2 with TRBJ2-3; possible D gene TRBD2, 6 bases. CDR1 is SGHTA and CDR2 is FQGNSA in the germline V gene. This CDR3 has 15 amino acids. V lost 4 bases and J lost 2, with 13 bases in between. The CDR3 nucleotides read TGTGCCAGCAGCTCTGGAGGGGAGTACACAGATACGCAGTATTTT. The encoded protein is CASSSGGEYTDTQYF.

The V and J genes are TRBV20-1 and TRBJ2-7; D unresolved. Looked up from germline, CDR1 is DFQATT and CDR2 is SNEGSKA (reference sequence). Trimming removed 6 bases at V and 5 bases at J, with 14 bases between. This CDR3 is 12 amino acids long. The CDR3 sequence is CSAKRTLNEQYF. The CDR3, as DNA: TGCAGTGCAAAGAGGACCCTCAACGAGCAGTACTTC.

This clonotype was counted many times. V and J are TRBV12-3 or TRBV12-4 and TRBJ1-5; no clear D. The CDR3 is 13 residues long. V was pared by 1 base and J by 6 bases, with 7 bases between. This CDR3 is CASSLGQAQPQHF. DNA of the CDR3: TGTGCCAGCAGTTTAGGACAAGCTCAGCCCCAGCATTTT.

This clonotype has only a few counts. The chain is built from TRBV20-1 and TRBJ2-7; D is perhaps TRBD2 (7 bases). The CDR3 is made up of 12 amino acids. Germline V gives CDR1 DFQATT, CDR2 SNEGSKA (reference sequence). V was shortened by 3 bases and J by 5 bases, with 11 bases between the two germline ends. CDR3 sequence reads: CSASRRGHEQYF. CDR3 nucleotide sequence: TGCAGTGCTAGTCGGCGGGGGCACGAGCAGTACTTC.

The CDR3 sequence: CASSPGQIEAFF. CDR3 DNA: TGTGCCAGCAGCCCCGGACAGATTGAAGCTTTCTTT. V usage is TRBV6-2 or TRBV6-3 and J usage is TRBJ1-1, with D perhaps matching TRBD1 (6 bases). CDR1 and CDR2 from the germline V gene are MNHEY and SVGEGT. The ends were cut back, 6 bases at V and 7 bases at J, with 12 bases in the middle. This CDR3 contains 12 residues.

This clonotype was seen ten or more times. The chain links TRBV5-1 to TRBJ2-7; 9 bases match TRBD2. This CDR3 comprises 15 residues. Germline values: CDR1 SGHRS, CDR2 YFSETQ. After removal of 0 bases from V and 4 bases from J, the junction contained 5 bases not matched to a gene. The CDR3 sequence is CASSLVSSGDYEQYF. As DNA, the CDR3 is TGCGCCAGCAGCTTGGTTTCTAGCGGGGATTACGAGCAGTACTTC.

The J gene is TRBJ2-7, the V gene TRBV20-1; the match to TRBD2 covers 14 bases. Germline-derived CDR1 and CDR2 are DFQATT and SNEGSKA (reference sequence). The CDR3 runs to 13 residues. Here the CDR3 DNA reads TGCGGACTAGCGGGGGGCACGGGCTACGAGCAGTACTTC. Translated: CGLAGGTGYEQYF.

This clonotype was seen a handful of times. This chain connects TRBV28 to TRBJ1-1, with D hard to call. The CDR3 totals 13 residues. Germline lookup yields CDR1 MDHEN and CDR2 SYDVKM. Trimming removed 2 bases from V and 11 bases from J, with 15 bases in between. This chain's CDR3 is CASSLSGSMGAFF. CDR3 DNA: TGTGCCAGCAGTTTAAGTGGGAGTATGGGGGCTTTCTTT.

This clonotype showed up many times. The rearrangement joins TRBV12-3 or TRBV12-4 to TRBJ1-1; no definite D call. The CDR3 spans 14 residues. The V end was cut by 6 bases, the J end by 0 bases, with 11 bases between. CDR3 sequence: CASRHGRLNTEAFF. In nucleotides, the CDR3 is TGTGCCAGCAGGCACGGACGGTTGAACACTGAAGCTTTCTTT.

The J gene is TRBJ2-6, the V gene TRBV10-3, with TRBD1 identical over 7 bases. Germline V gene lookup returns CDR1 ENHRY and CDR2 SYGVKD. This CDR3 region has 18 residues. V shed 4 bases and J 2 bases; nucleotides not matched to a gene: 11. CDR3 residues: CAISGGDSSAPGANVLTF. DNA of the CDR3: TGTGCCATCAGTGGTGGGGACAGTTCAGCCCCTGGGGCCAACGTCCTGACTTTC.

The sample holds many counts of this clonotype. The chain joins TRBV20-1 to TRBJ2-7, with 7 bases that match TRBD2. There are 11 residues in the CDR3. Germline assignment: CDR1 DFQATT and CDR2 SNEGSKA (reference sequence). With V trimmed by 7 bases and J by 5 bases, 5 bases remained unmatched. DNA for the CDR3: TGCAGTGTCCGGGAGGACCACGAGCAGTACTTC. Its translation: CSVREDHEQYF.

The rearrangement links TRBV5-8 to TRBJ2-7; D is uncertain. V lost 4 bases and J lost 3, with 11 bases in between. The CDR3 totals 13 residues. Germline loops: CDR1 SGHTS, CDR2 YDEGEE. The CDR3 bases are TGTGCCAGCAGCCGCCGGCTCCTCTACGAGCAGTACTTC. Protein sequence: CASSRRLLYEQYF.

In this sample, this clonotype turned up a few times. CDR3 nucleotide sequence: TGTGCCAGCAGCTTAACGGGAATCCACACTGAAGCTTTCTTT. Translating it yields CASSLTGIHTEAFF. The chain carries TRBV7-3 and TRBJ1-1, with D unresolved. This CDR3 is built from 14 residues. The V end lost 0 bases, the J end lost 3 bases, and 8 bases lay between the germline ends. Germline loops: CDR1 SGHTA, CDR2 FQGTGA.

This clonotype came up many times. The rearrangement links TRBV6-1 to TRBJ1-5, with a possible D match to TRBD1 (6 bases). Germline V gene data show CDR1 as MNHNS and CDR2 as SASEGT. Trimming pared 2 bases from V and 5 bases from J, leaving 7 bases between. The CDR3 spans 13 residues. CDR3 sequence reads: CASSETGHQPQHF. CDR3 sequence (DNA): TGTGCCAGCAGTGAAACAGGGCATCAGCCCCAGCATTTT.

V is TRBV5-1 and J is TRBJ1-2; weak D call: TRBD1 (6 bases). The CDR3 spans 14 residues. Trimming took off 4 bases at V and 6 bases at J, with 16 bases between the two ends. Germline loops: CDR1 SGHRS, CDR2 YFSETQ. The CDR3 here is CASSLSGGRDGYTF. The CDR3, as DNA: TGCGCCAGCAGCCTTTCGGGGGGCCGGGATGGCTACACCTTC.

The gene calls are TRBV5-1 and TRBJ2-5, with TRBD1 as a possible D gene (6 bases). CDR3 length equals 14 residues. Trimming left V 6 bases short and J 5 bases short, with 17 bases between. CDR1 is SGHRS, CDR2 YFSETQ, per germline. The CDR3 protein is CASKDRYASETQYF. The CDR3 DNA is TGCGCCAGCAAGGACAGATATGCCTCGGAGACCCAGTACTTC.